This T cell receptor beta chain was sequenced for a study of T cell responses to AZD1222 COVID-19 vaccine (dated by TCRdb to 2020 to 2023). In terms of the full investigation: Because spike-specific TCR depth and breadth did not differ between the two schedules, AZD1222 recipients who got a second dose at roughly 4 weeks were pooled with those who got a second dose at roughly 12 weeks. Trial participants were enrolled into age subgroups of 18-55, 56-69 and 70-plus years, which contained about 150, 27 and 61 TCR-sequenced participants, respectively. A total of around 240 trial participants underwent TCR sequencing, of whom some 210 received two doses of AZD1222 and roughly 25 received two doses of the MenACWY control vaccine.

General study outcomes and caveats: Because no samples from the day 14 peak response were available, repertoires could be characterized only after the peak T cell response. Conclusions about previously exposed vaccinees were limited because only six AZD1222 recipients were SARS-CoV-2 seropositive at baseline. The vaccine-associated CD4 TCRs covered the entire spike protein, and the dominant responses fell in regions 160-218 and 743-854. Most participants were white British and females outnumbered males, and the authors suggested that clonal diversity may have been underestimated. A significant rise in spike-specific TCR breadth and depth was observed after two AZD1222 doses relative to day 0 and relative to MenACWY recipients. In the small 56-69-year group, the increase in depth fell short of significance, most likely because of low power. Reportedly, close to half of the unique spike-specific TCRs recognized epitopes lying outside the regions that are mutated in the B.1.351 and B.1.1.7 variants.

The CDR3 regions of human TCRbeta chains were subjected to immunosequencing. Per the source publication's procedure: TCRs in the repertoires were matched against a reference library of SARS-CoV-2-specific TCRs that had been generated with the MIRA antigen-specificity platform. Breadth was defined as the fraction of unique TCRs that were SARS-CoV-2-associated, and depth was defined as the fraction of total T cells that were SARS-CoV-2-associated. Using the MIRA data, each spike-specific TCR was assigned both to the spike region to which the TCR was reactive and to a CD4 or CD8 class. Log10-transformed breadth and depth values were compared by one-way ANOVA with Sidak's multiple comparisons tests. TCRdb provides this immuneACCESS table in a form limited to in-frame rearrangements. Some clones are lacking; in checked studies, under half of them reflect an unresolved V gene, and why the rest are absent is not known. V and J calls plus clone size are reproduced from that table; the DNA served to infer D and trimming. The sample profile shows fewer than 70,000 clones; roughly 89% of them were found once. The ten most abundant clones make up approximately 5.4% of the sample.

CDR1 and CDR2 are read off the germline V gene as SGHRS and YFSETQ. The junction shows trimming of 2 bases on V and 3 bases on J, plus 6 bases between the germline ends. The CDR3 spans 13 residues, from the cysteine through the phenylalanine. Solely the CDR3 DNA is kept, with 39 bases framed from the first base. About this clone itself: Which antigen it targets is not known. The input lacks base qualities; no much larger clone sits a single base away.

The time point label here, explained by the study, means: baseline before first vaccination. Samples from vaccinated people were obtained from the UK trials COV001 and COV002, which included a single-blind randomized controlled phase 2/3 trial of AZD1222 (ChAdOx1 nCoV-19) in healthy adults. For TCRbeta chain sequencing, PBMC samples from trial participants were taken at day 0 and at day 28 after the second dose. The receptor was derived from an adult in good health. Here the chain combines TRBV5-1 and TRBJ2-1; the D segment cannot be called with confidence. Sequences were derived from peripheral blood, sampled on day 0 of AZD1222 vaccination. The DNA reads TGCGCCAGCAGCTTTGGTTTCTACAATGAGCAGTTCTTC. The encoded protein is CASSFGFYNEQFF.